The rows below give T cell receptor beta chains drawn from one sample of a study of graft-versus-host responses after intestinal transplantation. Data came from immunoSEQ multiplex PCR; TCRdb stores just in-frame clones and leaves some out. Altogether tens of thousands of clones are present, under 90% being singletons, with the ten largest covering 0.39%. Antigen specificity for these receptors is unknown. The specimen comprised unstimulated CD4+ T cells sorted from spleen or lymph node cells, sampled before transplant. The receptors stem from a human donor who was the organ donor for an intestinal transplant. The CDR3 runs from the conserved cysteine through the conserved F or W. The D gene is left open where the match is weak. Clone size is stated in some rows and not others, as once, few, many or a class when expanded.

v_call: TRBV28
clone_size: once
d_call: TRBD2
j_call: TRBJ2-1
cdr3_nt: TGTGCCAGCAGTCCCGTTCTAGCGGGGGGCTACAATGAGCAGTTCTTC
cdr3_aa: CASSPVLAGGYNEQFF

v_call: TRBV7-9
clone_size: once
d_call: TRBD1
j_call: TRBJ1-1
cdr3_nt: TGTGCCAGCAGCTTAGGGAGGGCAGCCCTTGACAGGGCCACTGAAGCTTTCTTT
cdr3_aa: CASSLGRAALDRATEAFF

v_call: TRBV5-4
clone_size: -
d_call: -
j_call: TRBJ2-1
cdr3_nt: TGTGCCAGCAGCTTGAACCCAGTCTCCTACAATGAGCAGTTCTTC
cdr3_aa: CASSLNPVSYNEQFF

v_call: TRBV30
clone_size: once
d_call: -
j_call: TRBJ1-3
cdr3_nt: TGTGCCCGCCGTGAGGGTTCTGGAAACACCATATATTTT
cdr3_aa: CARREGSGNTIYF

v_call: TRBV27
clone_size: -
d_call: -
j_call: TRBJ1-5
cdr3_nt: TGTGCCAGCAGTTTAATTGGCCAGGGCAATCAGCCCCAGCATTTT
cdr3_aa: CASSLIGQGNQPQHF

v_call: TRBV5-6
clone_size: -
d_call: TRBD1
j_call: TRBJ1-1
cdr3_nt: TGTGCCAGCACCGAGGACAGGGGGCTCACTGAAGCTTTCTTT
cdr3_aa: CASTEDRGLTEAFF

v_call: TRBV6-1
clone_size: -
d_call: -
j_call: TRBJ1-2
cdr3_nt: TGTGCCAGCAGCGCACAGCTCTATGGCTACACCTTC
cdr3_aa: CASSAQLYGYTF

v_call: TRBV4-1
clone_size: -
d_call: -
j_call: TRBJ1-4
cdr3_nt: TGCGCCAGCAGCCAAGATCGCCGGGGAACTAATGAAAAACTGTTTTTT
cdr3_aa: CASSQDRRGTNEKLFF

v_call: TRBV5-1
clone_size: few
d_call: -
j_call: TRBJ1-6
cdr3_nt: TGCGCCAGCAGCTTGGTCACAGGGAATTCACCCCTCCACTTT
cdr3_aa: CASSLVTGNSPLHF

v_call: TRBV30
clone_size: -
d_call: TRBD1
j_call: TRBJ1-3
cdr3_nt: TGTGCCTGGGCGACAGGGGGAGGTGGAAACACCATATATTTT
cdr3_aa: CAWATGGGGNTIYF

v_call: TRBV19
clone_size: -
d_call: TRBD1
j_call: TRBJ1-1
cdr3_nt: TGTGCCAGTAGTGCCAGGGGGTATACCACTGAAGCTTTCTTT
cdr3_aa: CASSARGYTTEAFF

v_call: TRBV5-6
clone_size: -
d_call: -
j_call: TRBJ1-3
cdr3_nt: TGTGCCAGCAGCTTGGCAGCCAGAGGATTCTCTGGAAACACCATATATTTT
cdr3_aa: CASSLAARGFSGNTIYF

v_call: TRBV28
clone_size: few
d_call: TRBD1
j_call: TRBJ1-6
cdr3_nt: TGTGCCAGCACCCATAGGTTATACAGGGGGGGTAATTCACCCCTCCACTTT
cdr3_aa: CASTHRLYRGGNSPLHF

v_call: TRBV30
clone_size: -
d_call: -
j_call: TRBJ1-2
cdr3_nt: TGTGCCTCACCCAGGGCAAACTATGGCTACACCTTC
cdr3_aa: CASPRANYGYTF

v_call: TRBV19
clone_size: -
d_call: TRBD2
j_call: TRBJ2-5
cdr3_nt: TGTGCCAGTACGGGGGGGCAGGAGACCCAGTACTTC
cdr3_aa: CASTGGQETQYF

v_call: TRBV19
clone_size: -
d_call: TRBD1
j_call: TRBJ1-4
cdr3_nt: TGTGCCAGTAGTACCTCAAGACAGGGAGGAAATGAAAAACTGTTTTTT
cdr3_aa: CASSTSRQGGNEKLFF

v_call: TRBV5-8
clone_size: -
d_call: TRBD1
j_call: TRBJ2-2
cdr3_nt: TGTGCCAGCAGCCTTGGACAGGGGGCGCGCACCGGGGAGCTGTTTTTT
cdr3_aa: CASSLGQGARTGELFF

v_call: TRBV19
clone_size: -
d_call: -
j_call: TRBJ1-3
cdr3_nt: TGTGCCAGTAGCCCGTCAGGCGAAGTTCGAAACACCATATATTTT
cdr3_aa: CASSPSGEVRNTIYF

v_call: TRBV10-3
clone_size: -
d_call: -
j_call: TRBJ1-2
cdr3_nt: TGTGCCATCAGTGCACGTAGGTCGGGGATAGGGTTATATGGCTACACCTTC
cdr3_aa: CAISARRSGIGLYGYTF

v_call: TRBV4-2
clone_size: -
d_call: -
j_call: TRBJ1-4
cdr3_nt: TGTGCCAGCAGCCAAGATGGGCGTACAGGGAACTATGAAAAACTGTTTTTT
cdr3_aa: CASSQDGRTGNYEKLFF

v_call: TRBV28
clone_size: once
d_call: -
j_call: TRBJ2-6
cdr3_nt: TGTGCCAGCCATGACGGGGGGCATCCCGGGGCCAACGTCCTGACTTTC
cdr3_aa: CASHDGGHPGANVLTF

v_call: TRBV11-3
clone_size: few
d_call: TRBD1
j_call: TRBJ1-3
cdr3_nt: TGTGCCAGCAGCTCCGGAACGGGACAGAAGTCTGGAAACACCATATATTTT
cdr3_aa: CASSSGTGQKSGNTIYF

v_call: TRBV2
clone_size: -
d_call: -
j_call: TRBJ2-2
cdr3_nt: TGTGCCAGCAGTTATTACGGGGAGCTGTTTTTT
cdr3_aa: CASSYYGELFF

v_call: TRBV7-2
clone_size: once
d_call: -
j_call: TRBJ2-3
cdr3_nt: TGTGCCAGCAGCTTCGGAGGAAGCACAGATACGCAGTATTTT
cdr3_aa: CASSFGGSTDTQYF

v_call: TRBV6-4
clone_size: -
d_call: -
j_call: TRBJ1-2
cdr3_nt: TGTGCCAGCAGGCGCGGTGGGTTCGGCTACACCTTC
cdr3_aa: CASRRGGFGYTF

v_call: TRBV14
clone_size: few
d_call: -
j_call: TRBJ1-4
cdr3_nt: TGTGCCAGCAGCCAAACTATTACAAAACTGTTTTTT
cdr3_aa: CASSQTITKLFF

v_call: TRBV4-1
clone_size: -
d_call: -
j_call: TRBJ1-4
cdr3_nt: TGCGCCAGCAGCCAAGGGAACAGGGAAGAAAAACTGTTTTTT
cdr3_aa: CASSQGNREEKLFF

v_call: TRBV10-3
clone_size: -
d_call: TRBD1
j_call: TRBJ1-1
cdr3_nt: TGTGCCATCAGGTCAGGGGGCGATACTGAAGCTTTCTTT
cdr3_aa: CAIRSGGDTEAFF

v_call: TRBV6-1
clone_size: -
d_call: -
j_call: TRBJ2-3
cdr3_nt: TGTGCCAGCAGTGCGGACTCTAGGACAGATACGCAGTATTTT
cdr3_aa: CASSADSRTDTQYF

v_call: TRBV6-5
clone_size: -
d_call: -
j_call: TRBJ1-3
cdr3_nt: TGTGCCAGCAGTTACCCCCTCTCAAACACCATATATTTT
cdr3_aa: CASSYPLSNTIYF

v_call: TRBV6-1
clone_size: -
d_call: -
j_call: TRBJ2-3
cdr3_nt: TGTGCCAGCAGTGATGATCTAGCGAGGGGCACAGATACGCAGTATTTT
cdr3_aa: CASSDDLARGTDTQYF

v_call: TRBV9
clone_size: -
d_call: -
j_call: TRBJ2-3
cdr3_nt: TGTGCCAGCAGCGTAGAGACTGCCCGCGGTACGCAGTATTTT
cdr3_aa: CASSVETARGTQYF

v_call: TRBV10-3
clone_size: -
d_call: TRBD1
j_call: TRBJ1-1
cdr3_nt: TGTGCCATCAGGGGACAGGGGAACCGAGAAGCTTTCTTT
cdr3_aa: CAIRGQGNREAFF

v_call: TRBV6-5
clone_size: -
d_call: TRBD1
j_call: TRBJ1-1
cdr3_nt: TGTGCCAGCAGTTACTCTTCCGCTAACAGGGGAGCTGAAGCTTTCTTT
cdr3_aa: CASSYSSANRGAEAFF

v_call: TRBV28
clone_size: -
d_call: -
j_call: TRBJ1-2
cdr3_nt: TGTGCCAGCAGTTTATCCCTGACAGGAACCCTCTATGGCTACACCTTC
cdr3_aa: CASSLSLTGTLYGYTF

v_call: TRBV9
clone_size: -
d_call: TRBD1
j_call: TRBJ2-5
cdr3_nt: TGTGCCAGCAGCCCCTGGGGACAGGGGGGAAGAGAGACCCAGTACTTC
cdr3_aa: CASSPWGQGGRETQYF

v_call: TRBV5-1
clone_size: once
d_call: -
j_call: TRBJ2-4
cdr3_nt: TGCGCCAGCAGCTTGCGGGACGGAGGGGACATTCAGTACTTC
cdr3_aa: CASSLRDGGDIQYF

v_call: TRBV5-1
clone_size: -
d_call: TRBD1
j_call: TRBJ2-6
cdr3_nt: TGCGCCAGCAGCTGGGGACAGGGTTCAGGGGCCAACGTCCTGACTTTC
cdr3_aa: CASSWGQGSGANVLTF